The source of this T cell receptor beta chain is a study of metastatic and nonmetastatic thyroid tumors. All patients were untreated before thyroid surgery. TCRdb reprocessed the PCR reads via MiXCR. Here the sample spans roughly 58,000 clones, just over 4% being singletons. This clone was counted ten times or more. The germline gives CDR1 LGHNT, CDR2 FRNRAP. The CDR3 has 11 amino acids. The ends were cut back, 7 bases at V and 9 bases at J, with 12 bases in the middle. The clonotype comes from a female donor with papillary thyroid cancer or a benign thyroid nodule (not recorded which). Some clones in this sample may be carry-over from other donors' samples. The chain carries TRBV12-5 and TRBJ2-5, with D tentatively TRBD1 (5 bases). Sequenced: blood. Here the CDR3 reads CASALKGSQYF. DNA for the CDR3: TGTGCTAGTGCCCTAAAGGGGTCCCAGTACTTC. Based on the CDR3 plus reference TRBV12-5 and TRBJ2-5, the full variable domain is DARVTQTPRHKVTEMGQEVTMRCQPILGHNTVFWYRQTMMQGLELLAYFRNRAPLDDSGMPKDRFSAEMPDATLATLKIQPSEPRDSAVYFCASALKGSQYFGPGTRLLVL.